This T cell receptor beta chain was profiled in a study of blood T cell repertoires in COVID-19. Study information: Samples came from the United States, Italy and Spain, spanning acute and convalescent COVID-19.

Some clones are missing from TCRdb's copy, which holds only in-frame ones; the method was immunoSEQ multiplex PCR. The data show tens of thousands of clones, about 80% seen once. V was shortened by 3 bases and J by 9 bases, with 17 bases between the two germline ends. The CDR3 totals 14 residues. Germline V gene sequence: CDR1 MNHEY, CDR2 SVGAGI. The chain recombines TRBV6-5 with TRBJ1-2; D is uncertain. The clonotype was recovered from a man in his sixties with acute or convalescent COVID-19. Sample: peripheral blood. CDR3 sequence: CASSYNLVVGSYTF. The CDR3 nucleotides read TGTGCCAGCAGTTATAATCTCGTGGTCGGGAGCTACACCTTC.